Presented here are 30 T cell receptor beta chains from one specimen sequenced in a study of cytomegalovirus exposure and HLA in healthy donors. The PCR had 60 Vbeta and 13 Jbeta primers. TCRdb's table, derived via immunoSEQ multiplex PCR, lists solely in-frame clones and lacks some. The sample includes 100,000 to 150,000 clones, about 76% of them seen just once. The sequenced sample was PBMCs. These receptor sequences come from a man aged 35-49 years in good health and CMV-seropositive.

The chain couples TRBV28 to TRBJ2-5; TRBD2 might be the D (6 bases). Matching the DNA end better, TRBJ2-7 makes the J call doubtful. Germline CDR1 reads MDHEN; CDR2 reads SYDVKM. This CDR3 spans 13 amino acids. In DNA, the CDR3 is TGTGCCAGCAGTTTCCGGGGGTTCTACGAGCAGTACTTC. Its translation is CASSFRGFYEQYF.

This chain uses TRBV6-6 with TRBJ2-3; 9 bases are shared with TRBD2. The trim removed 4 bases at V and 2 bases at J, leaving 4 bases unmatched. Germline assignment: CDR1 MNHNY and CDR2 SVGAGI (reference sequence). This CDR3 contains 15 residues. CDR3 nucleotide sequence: TGTGCCAGCAGTTGGGCTAGCGGGAACACAGATACGCAGTATTTT. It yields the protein CASSWASGNTDTQYF.

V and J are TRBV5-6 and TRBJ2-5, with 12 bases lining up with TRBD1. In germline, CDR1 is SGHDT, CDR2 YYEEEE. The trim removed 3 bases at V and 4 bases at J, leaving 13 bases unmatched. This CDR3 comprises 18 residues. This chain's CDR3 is CASSSTAGTGGAGETQYF. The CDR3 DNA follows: TGTGCCAGCAGCTCCACGGCCGGGACAGGGGGCGCGGGAGAGACCCAGTACTTC.

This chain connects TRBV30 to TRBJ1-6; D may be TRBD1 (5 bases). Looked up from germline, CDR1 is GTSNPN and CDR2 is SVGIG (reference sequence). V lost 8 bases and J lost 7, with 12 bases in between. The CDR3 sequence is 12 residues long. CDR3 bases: TGTGCCGGGGATGCAGGGAATTCACCCCTCCACTTT. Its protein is CAGDAGNSPLHF.

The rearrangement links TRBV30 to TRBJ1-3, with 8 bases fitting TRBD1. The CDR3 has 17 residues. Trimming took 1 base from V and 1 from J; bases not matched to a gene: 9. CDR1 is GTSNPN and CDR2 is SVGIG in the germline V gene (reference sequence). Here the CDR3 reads CAWSDRTGFLSGNTIYF. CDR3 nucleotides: TGTGCCTGGAGTGATCGGACAGGGTTTTTATCTGGAAACACCATATATTTT.

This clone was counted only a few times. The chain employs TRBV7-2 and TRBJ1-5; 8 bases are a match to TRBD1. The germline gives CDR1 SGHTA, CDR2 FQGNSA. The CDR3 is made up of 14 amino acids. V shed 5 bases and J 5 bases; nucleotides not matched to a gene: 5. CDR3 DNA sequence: TGTGCCAGCAGCCTAGGACAGGGTCATCAGCCCCAGCATTTT. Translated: CASSLGQGHQPQHF.

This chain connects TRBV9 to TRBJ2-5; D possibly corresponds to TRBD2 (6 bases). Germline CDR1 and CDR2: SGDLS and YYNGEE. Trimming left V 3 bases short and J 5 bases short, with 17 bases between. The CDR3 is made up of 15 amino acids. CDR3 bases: TGTGCCAGCAGCGCCCCCGGAGGGAGTTCGGAGACCCAGTACTTC. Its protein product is CASSAPGGSSETQYF. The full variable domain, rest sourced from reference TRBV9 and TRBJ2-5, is DSGVTQTPKHLITATGQRVTLRCSPRSGDLSVYWYQQSLDQGLQFLIQYYNGEERAKGNILERFSAQQFPDLHSELNLSSLELGDSALYFCASSAPGGSSETQYFGPGTRLLVL.

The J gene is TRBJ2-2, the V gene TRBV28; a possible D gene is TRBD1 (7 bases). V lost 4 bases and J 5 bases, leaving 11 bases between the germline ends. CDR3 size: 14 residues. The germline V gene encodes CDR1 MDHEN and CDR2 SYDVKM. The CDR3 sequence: CASSWQGGTGELFF. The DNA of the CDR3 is TGTGCCAGCAGTTGGCAGGGGGGTACCGGGGAGCTGTTTTTT.

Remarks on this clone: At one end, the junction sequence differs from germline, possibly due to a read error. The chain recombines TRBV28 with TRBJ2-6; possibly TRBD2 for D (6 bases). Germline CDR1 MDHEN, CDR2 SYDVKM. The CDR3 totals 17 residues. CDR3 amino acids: CASGQGGALSEANVLTF. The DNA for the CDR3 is TGTGCCAGCGGCCAAGGAGGGGCCCTCTCTGAGGCCAACGTCCTGACTTTC.

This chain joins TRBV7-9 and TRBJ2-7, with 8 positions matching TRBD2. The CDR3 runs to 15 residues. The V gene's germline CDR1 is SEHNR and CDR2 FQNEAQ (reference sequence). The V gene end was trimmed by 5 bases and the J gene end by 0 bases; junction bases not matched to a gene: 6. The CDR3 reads CASSGKRGSSYEQYF. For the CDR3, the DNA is TGTGCCAGCAGCGGAAAGCGGGGGAGCTCCTACGAGCAGTACTTC.

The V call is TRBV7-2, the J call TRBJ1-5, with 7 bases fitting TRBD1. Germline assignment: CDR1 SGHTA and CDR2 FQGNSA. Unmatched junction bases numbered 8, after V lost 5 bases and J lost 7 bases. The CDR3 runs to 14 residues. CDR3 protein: CASSAGQVSQPQHF. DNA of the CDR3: TGTGCCAGCAGCGCAGGACAGGTATCCCAGCCCCAGCATTTT.

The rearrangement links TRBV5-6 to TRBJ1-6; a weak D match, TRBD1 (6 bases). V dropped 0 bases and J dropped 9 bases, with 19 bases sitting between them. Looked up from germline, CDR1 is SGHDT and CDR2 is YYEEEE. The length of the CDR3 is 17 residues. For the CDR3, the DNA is TGTGCCAGCAGCTTGGTTCAGGGGCCGATGAGCTTTTCACCCCTCCACTTT. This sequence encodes CASSLVQGPMSFSPLHF. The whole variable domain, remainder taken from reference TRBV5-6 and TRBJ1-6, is DAGVTQSPTHLIKTRGQQVTLRCSPKSGHDTVSWYQQALGQGPQFIFQYYEEEERQRGNFPDRFSGHQFPNYSSELNVNALLLGDSALYLCASSLVQGPMSFSPLHFGNGTRLTVT.

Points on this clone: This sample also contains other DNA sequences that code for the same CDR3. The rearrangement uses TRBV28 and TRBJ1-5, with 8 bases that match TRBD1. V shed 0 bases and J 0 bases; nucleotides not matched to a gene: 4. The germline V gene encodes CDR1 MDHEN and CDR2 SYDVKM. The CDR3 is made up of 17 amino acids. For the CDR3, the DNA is TGTGCCAGCAGTTTATGGGCTGGGACAGGTAGCAATCAGCCCCAGCATTTT. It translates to CASSLWAGTGSNQPQHF. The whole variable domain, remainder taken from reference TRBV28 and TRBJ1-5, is DVKVTQSSRYLVKRTGEKVFLECVQDMDHENMFWYRQDPGLGLRLIYFSYDVKMKEKGDIPEGYSVSREKKERFSLILESASTNQTSMYLCASSLWAGTGSNQPQHFGDGTRLSIL.

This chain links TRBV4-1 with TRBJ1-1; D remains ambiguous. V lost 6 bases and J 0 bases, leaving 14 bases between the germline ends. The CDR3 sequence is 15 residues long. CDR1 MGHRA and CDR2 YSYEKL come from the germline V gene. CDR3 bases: TGCGCCAGCAGTCAGCTCGGAGGGTTGAACACTGAAGCTTTCTTT. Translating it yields CASSQLGGLNTEAFF.

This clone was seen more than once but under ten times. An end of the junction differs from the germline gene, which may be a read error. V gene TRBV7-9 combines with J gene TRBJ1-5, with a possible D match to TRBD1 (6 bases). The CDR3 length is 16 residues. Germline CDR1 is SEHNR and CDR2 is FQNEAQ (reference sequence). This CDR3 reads CSSSLDVRGFNQPQHF. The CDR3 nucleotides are TGTTCCAGCAGCTTAGATGTCAGGGGATTTAATCAGCCCCAGCATTTT.

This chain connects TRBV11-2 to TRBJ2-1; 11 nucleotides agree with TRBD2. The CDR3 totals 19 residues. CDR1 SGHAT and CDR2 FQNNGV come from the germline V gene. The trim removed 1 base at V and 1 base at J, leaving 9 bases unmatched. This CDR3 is CASSLGIAGGRFSYNEQFF. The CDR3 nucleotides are TGTGCCAGCAGCTTAGGGATAGCGGGGGGGCGGTTTTCCTACAATGAGCAGTTCTTC. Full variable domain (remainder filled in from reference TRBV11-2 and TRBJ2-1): EAGVAQSPRYKIIEKRQSVAFWCNPISGHATLYWYQQILGQGPKLLIQFQNNGVVDDSQLPKDRFSAERLKGVDSTLKIQPAKLEDSAVYLCASSLGIAGGRFSYNEQFFGPGTRLTVL.

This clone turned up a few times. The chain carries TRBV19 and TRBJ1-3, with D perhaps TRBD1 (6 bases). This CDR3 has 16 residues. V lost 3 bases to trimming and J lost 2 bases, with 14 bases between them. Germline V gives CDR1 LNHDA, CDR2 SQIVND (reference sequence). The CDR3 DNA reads TGTGCCAGTAGTATTTCAGCCGGGGGGCCTGGAAACACCATATATTTT. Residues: CASSISAGGPGNTIYF.

The CDR3 is CASSLSTGYNEQFF. The CDR3 nucleotides read TGTGCCAGCAGCTTAAGTACGGGTTACAATGAGCAGTTCTTC. This chain links TRBV7-8 with TRBJ2-1, with D uncertain. From germline, CDR1 is SGHVS and CDR2 FQNEAQ. The CDR3 is 14 residues long. V lost 2 bases to trimming and J lost 4 bases, with 9 bases between them.

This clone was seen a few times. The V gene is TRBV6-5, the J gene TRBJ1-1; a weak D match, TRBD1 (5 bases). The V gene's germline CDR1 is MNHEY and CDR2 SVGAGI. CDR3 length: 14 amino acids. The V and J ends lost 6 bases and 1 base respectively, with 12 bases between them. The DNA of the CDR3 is TGTGCCAGCAGCAGAACCAGGGAGAACACTGAAGCTTTCTTT. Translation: CASSRTRENTEAFF.

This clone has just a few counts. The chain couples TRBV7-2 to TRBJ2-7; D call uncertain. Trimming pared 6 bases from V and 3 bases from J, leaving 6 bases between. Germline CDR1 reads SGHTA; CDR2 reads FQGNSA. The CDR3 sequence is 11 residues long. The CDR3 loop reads CASSPSYEQYF. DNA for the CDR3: TGTGCCAGCAGTCCGAGCTACGAGCAGTACTTC.

CDR3: CASSRGGYEKLFF. The CDR3 DNA is TGTGCCAGCAGCAGGGGAGGGTATGAAAAACTGTTTTTT. This rearrangement joins TRBV27 to TRBJ1-4; possibly TRBD1 for D (6 bases). Trimming removed 6 bases at V and 6 bases at J, with 11 bases between. In germline, CDR1 is MNHEY, CDR2 SMNVEV (reference sequence). The CDR3 loop spans 13 amino acids.

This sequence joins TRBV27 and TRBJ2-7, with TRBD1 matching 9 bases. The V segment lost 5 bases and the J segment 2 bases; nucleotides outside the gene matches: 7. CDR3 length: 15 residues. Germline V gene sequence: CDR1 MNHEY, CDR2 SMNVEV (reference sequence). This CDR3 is CASSKHGTGPYEQYF. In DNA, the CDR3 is TGTGCCAGCAGTAAGCACGGGACAGGGCCCTACGAGCAGTACTTC.

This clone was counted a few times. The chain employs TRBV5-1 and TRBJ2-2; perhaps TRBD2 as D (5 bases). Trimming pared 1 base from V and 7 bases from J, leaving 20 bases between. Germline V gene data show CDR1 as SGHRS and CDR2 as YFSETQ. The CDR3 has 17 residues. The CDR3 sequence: CASSLLSPIGESGELFF. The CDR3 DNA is TGCGCCAGCAGCTTGCTTAGCCCGATCGGGGAAAGCGGGGAGCTGTTTTTT.

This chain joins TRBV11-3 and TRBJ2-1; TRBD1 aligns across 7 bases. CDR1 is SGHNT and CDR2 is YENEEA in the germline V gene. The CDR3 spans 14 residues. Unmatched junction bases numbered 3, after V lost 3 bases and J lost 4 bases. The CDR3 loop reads CASSFRQGYNEQFF. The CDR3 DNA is TGTGCCAGCAGCTTCCGACAGGGTTACAATGAGCAGTTCTTC.

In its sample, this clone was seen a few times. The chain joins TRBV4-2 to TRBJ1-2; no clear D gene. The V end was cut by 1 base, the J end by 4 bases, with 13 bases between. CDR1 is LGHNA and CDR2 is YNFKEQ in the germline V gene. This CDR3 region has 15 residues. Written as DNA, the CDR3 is TGTGCCAGCAGCCAAGCGGGCGGGGTGGGCTATGGCTACACCTTC. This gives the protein CASSQAGGVGYGYTF.

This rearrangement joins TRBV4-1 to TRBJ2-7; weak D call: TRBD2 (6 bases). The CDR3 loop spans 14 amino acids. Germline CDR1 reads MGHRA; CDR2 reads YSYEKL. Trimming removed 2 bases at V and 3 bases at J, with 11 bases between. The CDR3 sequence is CASSQPGSIYEQYF. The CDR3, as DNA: TGCGCCAGCAGCCAACCCGGGAGCATCTACGAGCAGTACTTC.

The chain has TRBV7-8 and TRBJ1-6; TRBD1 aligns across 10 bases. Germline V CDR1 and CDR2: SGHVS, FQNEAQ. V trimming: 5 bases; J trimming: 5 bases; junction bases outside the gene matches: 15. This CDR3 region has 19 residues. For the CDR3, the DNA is TGTGCCAGCAGCCCTGAGACAGGGGGCCCAGGGTGGGATAATTCACCCCTCCACTTT. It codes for CASSPETGGPGWDNSPLHF.

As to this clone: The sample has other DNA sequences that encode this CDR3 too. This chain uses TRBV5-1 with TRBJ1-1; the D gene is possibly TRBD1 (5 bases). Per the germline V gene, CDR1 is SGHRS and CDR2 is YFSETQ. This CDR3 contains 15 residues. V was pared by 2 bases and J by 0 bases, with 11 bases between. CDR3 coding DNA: TGCGCCAGCAGCTTAACAGGAGCCTTGAACACTGAAGCTTTCTTT. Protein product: CASSLTGALNTEAFF.

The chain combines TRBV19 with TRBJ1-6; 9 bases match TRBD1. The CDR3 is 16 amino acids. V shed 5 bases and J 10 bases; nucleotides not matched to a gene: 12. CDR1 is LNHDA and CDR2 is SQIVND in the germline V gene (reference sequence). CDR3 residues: CASSATGTGNFSPLHF. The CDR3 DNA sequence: TGTGCCAGTAGTGCAACCGGGACAGGGAATTTCTCACCCCTCCACTTT.

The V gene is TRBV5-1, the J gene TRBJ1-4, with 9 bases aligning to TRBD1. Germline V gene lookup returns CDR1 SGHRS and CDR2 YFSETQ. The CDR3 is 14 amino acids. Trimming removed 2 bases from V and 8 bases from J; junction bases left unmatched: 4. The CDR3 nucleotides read TGCGCCAGCAGCTTTGGGACAGGGATCGAAAAACTGTTTTTT. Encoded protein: CASSFGTGIEKLFF.